The next 13 T cell receptor beta chains were all read from a single sample in a study of shared clonotypes between healthy human individuals. Naive CD8 cells comprised CD45RO-negative, CCR7-positively selected cells, excluding terminally differentiated effector memory CD45RA+ cells. Sequencing was performed with immunoSEQ multiplex PCR; in TCRdb, only in-frame clones are kept and a portion is missing. The repertoire includes just over 2,000,000 clones, roughly 94% of them detected once, and 0.85% to 1.3% sits in the top ten. The sequenced sample consisted of naive CD8+ T cells sorted from blood. These receptors were collected from a man aged 18 to 30 in good health.

This sequence joins TRBV27 and TRBJ2-7, with D maybe TRBD1 (6 bases). The germline CDR1 and CDR2 sequences are MNHEY and SMNVEV (reference sequence). Trimming removed 6 bases at V and 1 base at J, with 13 bases between. The CDR3 covers 14 residues. The DNA of the CDR3 is TGTGCCAGCAGACTTAGGGGGATTTCCTACGAGCAGTACTTC. It specifies CASRLRGISYEQYF.

The V call is TRBV13, the J call TRBJ2-1; 7 nucleotides align to TRBD2. CDR1 is PRHDT and CDR2 is FYEKMQ in the germline V gene (reference sequence). Germline trimming cut 1 base from V and 7 bases from J; bases unmatched to any gene: 13. CDR3 size: 17 residues. CDR3 DNA: TGTGCCAGCAGCTTAGAAGCAGGACTAGGGATCCATAATGAGCAGTTCTTC. Amino acid sequence: CASSLEAGLGIHNEQFF.

The chain links TRBV7-8 to TRBJ2-7; tentative D call: TRBD1 (6 bases). CDR1 is SGHVS and CDR2 is FQNEAQ in the germline V gene. The CDR3 sequence is 13 residues long. The V gene lost 3 bases and the J gene lost 2 bases, with 8 bases spanning the gap. CDR3 DNA: TGTGCCAGCAGCTTTGGGGGCCCCTACGAGCAGTACTTC. This sequence encodes CASSFGGPYEQYF.

In this sample, this clone turned up once. The rearrangement joins TRBV7-9 to TRBJ2-1; a weak D match, TRBD2 (6 bases). Germline lookup yields CDR1 SEHNR and CDR2 FQNEAQ (reference sequence). Trimming stripped 6 bases from V and 1 base from J, with 13 bases between. The CDR3 is 15 residues long. CDR3 sequence reads: CASRGDSPSYNEQFF. In DNA, the CDR3 is TGTGCCAGCAGGGGGGACTCGCCATCCTACAATGAGCAGTTCTTC.

This clone appeared a single time. The same CDR3 is also encoded by other DNA sequences in this sample. The genes are TRBV6-5 and TRBJ2-5; 7 bases are a match to TRBD1. Germline assignment: CDR1 MNHEY and CDR2 SVGAGI. The CDR3 runs to 14 residues. J lost 5 bases, V lost 2 bases, and 5 bases had no gene match. CDR3 nucleotide sequence: TGTGCCAGCAGTTACGTAGGGGGCGGGGAGACCCAGTACTTC. This gives the protein CASSYVGGGETQYF.

In this sample, this clone turned up a few times. Other DNA variants within this sample encode the same CDR3. The chain has TRBV9 and TRBJ1-1; D is uncertain. The CDR3 is made up of 13 amino acids. The V end was cut by 0 bases, the J end by 5 bases, with 8 bases between. The germline V gene encodes CDR1 SGDLS and CDR2 YYNGEE. The chain's CDR3 is CASSVGGDTEAFF. CDR3 nucleotide sequence: TGTGCCAGCAGCGTAGGTGGGGATACTGAAGCTTTCTTT.

The chain combines TRBV4-1 with TRBJ2-7; the D is unclear. V lost 1 base, J lost 3 bases, and 10 bases lay in between. This CDR3 contains 14 residues. CDR1 and CDR2 from the germline V gene are MGHRA and YSYEKL. CDR3 in amino acids: CASSQVSGLYEQYF. CDR3 DNA sequence: TGCGCCAGCAGCCAAGTATCCGGGCTCTACGAGCAGTACTTC.

V is TRBV29-1 and J is TRBJ1-3; the match to TRBD1 covers 11 bases. This CDR3 has 13 residues. Germline assignment: CDR1 SQVTM and CDR2 ANQGSEA. V lost 3 bases, J lost 7 bases, and 2 bases stayed unmatched. The CDR3 sequence: CSVEGQGGNTIYF. CDR3 coding DNA: TGCAGCGTTGAGGGACAGGGGGGGAACACCATATATTTT. Complete variable domain (other parts from reference TRBV29-1 and TRBJ1-3): SAVISQKPSRDICQRGTSLTIQCQVDSQVTMMFWYRQQPGQSLTLIATANQGSEATYESGFVIDKFPISRPNLTFSTLTVSNMSPEDSSIYLCSVEGQGGNTIYFGEGSWLTVV.

The chain carries TRBV29-1 and TRBJ2-6; D may be TRBD1 (6 bases). Deletions cut 4 bases from V and 0 bases from J, with 13 bases between. This CDR3 region has 16 residues. Looked up from germline, CDR1 is SQVTM and CDR2 is ANQGSEA. CDR3 coding DNA: TGCAGCGTTGTCGGGACATTTGACTCTGGGGCCAACGTCCTGACTTTC. It yields the protein CSVVGTFDSGANVLTF.

The chain is built from TRBV11-2 and TRBJ2-7; no clear D. The CDR3 sequence is 11 residues long. Germline values: CDR1 SGHAT, CDR2 FQNNGV. The V gene lost 4 bases and the J gene lost 5 bases, with 6 bases spanning the gap. The CDR3 reads CASSYRDEQYF. In nucleotides, the CDR3 is TGTGCCAGCAGCTACCGGGACGAGCAGTACTTC.

A word on this clone: The same CDR3 also results from other DNA sequences found in this sample. The V and J genes are TRBV27 and TRBJ2-1; 7 positions match TRBD2. The V gene's germline CDR1 is MNHEY and CDR2 SMNVEV (reference sequence). CDR3 length: 15 amino acids. The ends lost 4 bases at V and 3 bases at J; junction bases unmatched: 6. The CDR3 is CASSSEGLVYNEQFF. The CDR3 nucleotides read TGTGCCAGCAGTTCGGAAGGACTAGTCTACAATGAGCAGTTCTTC.

V is TRBV5-4 and J is TRBJ2-4; D might be TRBD2 (6 bases). CDR3 length: 14 amino acids. Trimming cost V 4 bases and J 3 bases, with 11 bases left between them. Germline CDR1 and CDR2: SGHNT and YYREEE (reference sequence). This CDR3 reads CASSLQGGKNIQYF. In DNA form, the CDR3 reads TGTGCCAGCAGCCTGCAGGGAGGCAAAAACATTCAGTACTTC.

The V and J genes are TRBV5-1 and TRBJ2-3, with D perhaps matching TRBD2 (6 bases). The V gene's germline CDR1 is SGHRS and CDR2 YFSETQ. Trimming left V 4 bases short and J 0 bases short, with 18 bases between. CDR3 length: 17 amino acids. DNA for the CDR3: TGCGCCAGCAGCCTCCCGTGGCTGGGGACTAGCACAGATACGCAGTATTTT. Translation gives CASSLPWLGTSTDTQYF.